These 16 T cell receptor beta chains were all obtained from the same sample, sequenced in a study of post-analysis software for immune sequencing data. The study, taken as a whole, reports: The five TRBV segments detected at higher frequency in patients than in controls included TRBV5-6, TRBV5-1 and TRBV20-1.

Built from TCR beta cDNA, the libraries had unique molecular identifiers in them. Using its own MiXCR run on the PCR reads, TCRdb lists one record per CDR3 protein. The sample contains 740,000 or so distinct CDR3 sequences, 53% of which appear only once. No cognate antigen is known for these TCRs. The sequenced sample was blood. The receptor source for this set is a girl under 18 with multiple sclerosis.

The chain couples TRBV29-1 to TRBJ2-3; 14 nucleotides align to TRBD2. CDR3 size: 17 residues. The V gene end was trimmed by 6 bases and the J gene end by 1 base; junction bases not matched to a gene: 9. The V gene's germline CDR1 is SQVTM and CDR2 ANQGSEA. DNA of the CDR3: TGCAGCGTGGTAGGGACTAGCGGGAGATCGGGCACAGATACGCAGTATTTT. It yields the protein CSVVGTSGRSGTDTQYF.

The chain joins TRBV5-1 to TRBJ2-5; maybe TRBD2 (7 bases). The J call may be in error: the DNA end matches TRBJ2-7 better. This CDR3 region has 13 residues. Germline V gene data show CDR1 as SGHRS and CDR2 as YFSETQ. The CDR3 nucleotides are TGCGCCAGCAGCTCGCCGGGGGGCTCCGAGCAGTACTTC. Translation: CASSSPGGSEQYF.

V and J are TRBV21-1 and TRBJ2-7; TRBD1, the D gene given by the table, was not confirmed from the DNA. TRBV21-1 is given as a pseudogene. The CDR3 totals 15 residues. The CDR3 sequence: CASNCGRVDTYEQYF. The CDR3 DNA reads TGTGCCAGTAATTGCGGGCGCGTCGACACCTACGAGCAGTACTTC.

The V call is TRBV20-1, the J call TRBJ2-7, with 9 bases fitting TRBD2. The length of the CDR3 is 12 residues. J lost 5 bases, V lost 6 bases, and 5 bases had no gene match. CDR1 is DFQATT and CDR2 is SNEGSKA in the germline V gene (reference sequence). The CDR3 spells CSARGLANEQYF. CDR3 nucleotide sequence: TGCAGTGCCCGAGGACTAGCGAACGAGCAGTACTTC.

The chain has TRBV20-1 and TRBJ2-1; possibly TRBD1 or TRBD2 for D (5 bases each). CDR3 size: 15 residues. Germline loops: CDR1 DFQATT, CDR2 SNEGSKA (reference sequence). The V gene lost 5 bases and the J gene lost 1 base, with 15 bases spanning the gap. CDR3 nucleotides: TGCAGTGCTGCCTTGTGGGACCATTCCTACAATGAGCAGTTCTTC. It translates to CSAALWDHSYNEQFF.

This clonotype was picked up a small number of times. The rearrangement joins TRBV2 to TRBJ2-7; unclear D gene. The germline gives CDR1 SNHLY, CDR2 FYNNEI. V lost 7 bases and J 2 bases, leaving 12 bases between the germline ends. This CDR3 spans 13 amino acids. The CDR3 sequence: CASKTASPYEQYF. In DNA form, the CDR3 reads TGTGCCAGCAAAACAGCCTCCCCCTACGAGCAGTACTTC.

In its sample, this clonotype was seen a few times. The gene calls are TRBV20-1 and TRBJ2-1; 8 bases fit TRBD1. CDR3 length equals 12 residues. The J segment lost 6 bases and the V segment lost 5 bases, leaving 3 bases of the junction unmatched. Germline CDR1 reads DFQATT; CDR2 reads SNEGSKA (reference sequence). The CDR3 protein is CSAPDRGNEQFF. CDR3 nucleotides: TGCAGTGCTCCCGACAGGGGCAATGAGCAGTTCTTC.

The chain employs TRBV20-1 and TRBJ2-3; 8 nucleotides align to TRBD1. The trim removed 2 bases at V and 5 bases at J, leaving 12 bases unmatched. The germline gives CDR1 DFQATT, CDR2 SNEGSKA (reference sequence). The CDR3 sequence is 16 residues long. CDR3 sequence reads: CSARPTGQGAGDTQYF. CDR3 nucleotide sequence: TGCAGTGCTAGACCCACCGGACAGGGCGCCGGAGATACGCAGTATTTT.

The gene calls are TRBV29-1 and TRBJ1-1; the match to TRBD1 covers 10 bases. The CDR3 covers 13 residues. Germline trimming cut 8 bases from V and 0 bases from J; bases unmatched to any gene: 3. Germline assignment: CDR1 SQVTM and CDR2 ANQGSEA. CDR3 in DNA: TGCAGCACGACAGGGGGCATGAACACTGAAGCTTTCTTT. Amino acid sequence: CSTTGGMNTEAFF.

This chain connects TRBV4-2 to TRBJ2-3, with a weak D call TRBD2 (6 bases). Germline V gene data show CDR1 as LGHNA and CDR2 as YNFKEQ. With 0 bases removed from V and 1 base from J, the gap between germline ends came to 11 bases. There are 16 residues in the CDR3. Written as DNA, the CDR3 is TGTGCCAGCAGCCAAGAACGATCGGGAGGCACAGATACGCAGTATTTT. Protein sequence: CASSQERSGGTDTQYF.

The chain employs TRBV15 and TRBJ2-5; 10 nucleotides match TRBD1. Germline CDR1 reads LNHNV; CDR2 reads YYDKDF (reference sequence). The CDR3 covers 16 residues. V trimming: 4 bases; J trimming: 5 bases; junction bases outside the gene matches: 10. This CDR3 reads CATSINLRTGGETQYF. For the CDR3, the DNA is TGTGCCACCAGCATCAATTTACGGACAGGGGGGGAGACCCAGTACTTC.

This chain uses TRBV6-1 with TRBJ2-7; D call uncertain. Trimming stripped 4 bases from V and 0 bases from J, with 16 bases between. The CDR3 length is 16 residues. CDR1 is MNHNS and CDR2 is SASEGT in the germline V gene. The CDR3 DNA follows: TGTGCCAGCAGTGGGACCGTAATCCCCAGCTCCTACGAGCAGTACTTC. The encoded protein is CASSGTVIPSSYEQYF.

The chain links TRBV20-1 to TRBJ2-3; D unclear. The germline gives CDR1 DFQATT, CDR2 SNEGSKA (reference sequence). This CDR3 contains 16 residues. V dropped 1 base and J dropped 6 bases, with 20 bases sitting between them. The CDR3 DNA sequence: TGCAGTGCTAGAGGTTTCAGCCCCGCGGTTTTGGATACGCAGTATTTT. Translation: CSARGFSPAVLDTQYF.

J is TRBJ2-1 and V is TRBV29-1; 11 positions agree with TRBD2. V lost 0 bases, J lost 6 bases, and 28 bases stayed unmatched. Germline values: CDR1 SQVTM, CDR2 ANQGSEA. This CDR3 is built from 23 residues. In DNA form, the CDR3 reads TGCAGCGTTGAAGATTTAGCCGGGTGGCTAGCGGGAGGATCCCTACTGGCGGGCAATGAGCAGTTCTTC. The encoded protein is CSVEDLAGWLAGGSLLAGNEQFF.

This clonotype was detected only a few times. The rearrangement joins TRBV20-1 to TRBJ2-3; 10 nucleotides line up with TRBD2. Germline loops: CDR1 DFQATT, CDR2 SNEGSKA (reference sequence). There are 16 residues in the CDR3. V trimming: 5 bases; J trimming: 5 bases; junction bases outside the gene matches: 13. The CDR3 DNA reads TGCAGTGCTGGAGCACTTCTAGCGGGGGAAAAAGATACGCAGTATTTT. Amino acid sequence: CSAGALLAGEKDTQYF.

The chain joins TRBV5-1 to TRBJ2-1; D unresolved. Germline V CDR1 and CDR2: SGHRS, YFSETQ. V was shortened by 4 bases and J by 6 bases, with 17 bases between the two germline ends. The CDR3 runs 15 residues. The CDR3 DNA reads TGCGCCAGCAGCCTCATGAATAGGCGTAGCAATGAGCAGTTCTTC. The encoded protein is CASSLMNRRSNEQFF.